This TCR beta chain originates from a study of metastatic and nonmetastatic thyroid tumors. Study-wide context: Repertoires from blood and tumor or nodule tissue of malignant and benign thyroid patients were compared. The study, taken as a whole, reports: It was reported that TCR beta diversity was significantly higher in malignant thyroid tumors than benign nodules, in blood and tumor.

Trimming took 5 bases from V and 6 from J, leaving 17 bases between them. Germline CDR1 is DFQATT and CDR2 is SNEGSKA (reference sequence). This CDR3 spans 14 amino acids. A few counts support this clone. Its antigen is unidentified. All patients were untreated before thyroid surgery. In the study's own analysis: CDR3 was compared across clinicopathological groups, and the resulting differences were used to build a distant-metastasis classifier for papillary thyroid cancer. TCRdb re-called the PCR reads via MiXCR. The V and J calls, along with clone size, are taken from TCRdb and not from the paper's own processing. The table records 100,000 or so clones, more than 12% of them present only once.

The sequenced sample consisted of blood. The source of this sequence is a female donor with papillary thyroid cancer or a benign thyroid nodule (not recorded which). Some clones in this sample may be carry-over from other donors' samples. The chain combines TRBV20-1 with TRBJ2-1; D possibly matches TRBD1 or TRBD2 (5 bases each). As DNA, the CDR3 is TGCAGTGCTCGGGACCGGCCAGGGAGCAATGAGCAGTTCTTC. It is translated as CSARDRPGSNEQFF.